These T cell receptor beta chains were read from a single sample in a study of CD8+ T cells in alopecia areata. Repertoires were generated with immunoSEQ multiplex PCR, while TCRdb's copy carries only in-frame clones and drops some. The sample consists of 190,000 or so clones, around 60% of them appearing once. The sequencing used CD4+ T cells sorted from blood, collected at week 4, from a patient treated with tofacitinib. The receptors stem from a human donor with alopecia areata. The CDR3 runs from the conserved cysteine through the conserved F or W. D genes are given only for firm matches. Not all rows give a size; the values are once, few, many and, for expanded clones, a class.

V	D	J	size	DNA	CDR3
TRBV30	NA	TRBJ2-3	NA	TGTGCCTGGAGTTTTCGGGACACAGATACGCAGTATTTT	CAWSFRDTDTQYF
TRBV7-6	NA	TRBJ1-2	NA	TGTGCCAGCAGCTTAATGGGAGGCTACACCTTC	CASSLMGGYTF
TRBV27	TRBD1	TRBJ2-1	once	TGTGCCAGCAGTAAGCCGGGACAGCCCTTCATTGGGCAGTTCTTC	CASSKPGQPFIGQFF
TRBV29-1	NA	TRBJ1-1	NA	TGCAGCGTTGGGCGGGAGAACACTGAAGCTTTCTTT	CSVGRENTEAFF
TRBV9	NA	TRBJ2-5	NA	TGTGCCAGCAGCGTAGCCGGGGCTCGGACCCAGTACTTC	CASSVAGARTQYF
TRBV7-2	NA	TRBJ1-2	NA	TGTGCCAGCAGCCCGGAGGGGGGGTTTGGCTACACCTTC	CASSPEGGFGYTF
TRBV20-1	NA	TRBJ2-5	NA	TGCAGTGCCGGAAGAGAGACCCAGTACTTC	CSAGRETQYF
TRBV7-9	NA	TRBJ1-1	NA	TGTGCCAGCAGCCTCTTGGATGGGAACACTGAAGCTTTCTTT	CASSLLDGNTEAFF
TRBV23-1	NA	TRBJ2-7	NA	TGCGCCAGCAGTCAATCAAAAGGACGGACGTACGAGCAGTACTTC	CASSQSKGRTYEQYF
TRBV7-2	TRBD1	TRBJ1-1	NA	TGTGCCAGCAGCTTAGGAGATAGGGGGCGCAGTACTGAAGCTTTCTTT	CASSLGDRGRSTEAFF
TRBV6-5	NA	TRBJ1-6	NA	TGTGCCAGCAGGGACAGAGATAGGAACCTCCACTTT	CASRDRDRNLHF
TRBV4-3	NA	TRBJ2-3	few	TGCGCCAGCAGCCAAGATTCGGCGGGACAAGCGTTTGATACGCAGTATTTT	CASSQDSAGQAFDTQYF
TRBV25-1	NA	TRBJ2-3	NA	TGTGCCAGCAGTGAAACACAGATAGGATACCGCACAGATACGCAGTATTTT	CASSETQIGYRTDTQYF
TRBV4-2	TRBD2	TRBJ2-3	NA	TGTGCCAGCAGCCAAGATCCGAGGAGGACTAGCGGGGGTAGCACAGATACGCAGTATTTT	CASSQDPRRTSGGSTDTQYF
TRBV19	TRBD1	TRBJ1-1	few	TGTGCCAGTAGTGGAAGACAGGGAGATACTGAAGCTTTCTTT	CASSGRQGDTEAFF
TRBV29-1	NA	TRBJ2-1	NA	TGCAGCGTCCGCCGATCCACAGATAACAATGAGCAGTTCTTC	CSVRRSTDNNEQFF
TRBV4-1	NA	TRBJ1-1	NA	TGCGCCAGCAGCGACGGCTTTCGGATGAACACTGAAGCTTTCTTT	CASSDGFRMNTEAFF
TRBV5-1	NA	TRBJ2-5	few	TGCGCCAGCAGCCTGCAGGGACAAGAGACCCAGTACTTC	CASSLQGQETQYF
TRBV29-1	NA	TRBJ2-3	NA	TGCAGCGTGGTACTAGGTGGGGCAGATACGCAGTATTTT	CSVVLGGADTQYF
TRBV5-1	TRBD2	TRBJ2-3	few	TGCGCCAGCAGCTTGGTGAAAGCGGGGGGCGACACAGATACGCAGTATTTT	CASSLVKAGGDTDTQYF
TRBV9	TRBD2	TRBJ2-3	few	TGTGCCAGCAGCGATGGGACTAGCGGGGGGGCCGAAGATACGCAGTATTTT	CASSDGTSGGAEDTQYF
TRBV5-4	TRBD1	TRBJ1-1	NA	TGTGCCAGCAGCAGGGGACAGGGTGGGAACACTGAAGCTTTCTTT	CASSRGQGGNTEAFF
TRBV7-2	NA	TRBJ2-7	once	TGTGCCAGCAGCTTTATTAGGGTCCCTGACTACGAGCAGTACTTC	CASSFIRVPDYEQYF
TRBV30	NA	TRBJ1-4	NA	TGTGCCTGGAGTCTGCGTGGGGAAAAACTGTTTTTT	CAWSLRGEKLFF
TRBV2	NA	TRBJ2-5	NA	TGTGCCAGCAGTTTCACGACAGTCCAAGAGACCCAGTACTTC	CASSFTTVQETQYF
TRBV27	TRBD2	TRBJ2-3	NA	TGTGCCAGCAGTTTATCTAGCGGGGGCTCTGTAGATACGCAGTATTTT	CASSLSSGGSVDTQYF
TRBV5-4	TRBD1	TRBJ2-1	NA	TGTGCCAGCAGCTTGACAGGGGGAAGAAATGAGCAGTTCTTC	CASSLTGGRNEQFF
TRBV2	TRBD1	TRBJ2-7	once	TGTGCCAGCAGACGGACAGGGGCCTACGAGCAGTACTTC	CASRRTGAYEQYF
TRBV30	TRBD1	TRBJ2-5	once	TGTGCCTGGAGTTGGACAGGTGATGCGACCCAGTACTTC	CAWSWTGDATQYF
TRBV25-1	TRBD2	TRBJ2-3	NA	TGTGCCAGCAGTCAAGCGGGAGACACAGATACGCAGTATTTT	CASSQAGDTDTQYF
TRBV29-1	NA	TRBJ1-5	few	TGCAGCGTCACGACAGAGACGAGCAATCAGCCCCAGCATTTT	CSVTTETSNQPQHF
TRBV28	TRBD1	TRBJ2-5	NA	TGTGCCAGCAGTCCCGGGACAGGGGCCCAAGAGACCCAGTACTTC	CASSPGTGAQETQYF
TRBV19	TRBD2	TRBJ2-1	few	TGTGCCAGTAGTATTAGTTTGGCGGGGGGGCCTAATGAGCAGTTCTTC	CASSISLAGGPNEQFF
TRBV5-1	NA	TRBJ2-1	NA	TGCGCCAGCAGCCCCCCGGGGACCTACAATGAGCAGTTCTTC	CASSPPGTYNEQFF
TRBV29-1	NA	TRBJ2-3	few	TGCAGCGTCCACGGGAGCACAGATACGCAGTATTTT	CSVHGSTDTQYF
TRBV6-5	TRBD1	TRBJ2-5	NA	TGTGCCAGCAGTTTCCTAGCAGGGGGCGGGGAGACCCAGTACTTC	CASSFLAGGGETQYF
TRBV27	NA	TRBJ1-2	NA	TGTGCCAGCAGTTTAGGCCAGGGAGGAGGGTATGGCTACACCTTC	CASSLGQGGGYGYTF
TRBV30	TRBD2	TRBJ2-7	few	TGTGCCTGGAGTGGACTAGCGGACTACGAGCAGTACTTC	CAWSGLADYEQYF
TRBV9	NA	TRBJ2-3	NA	TGTGCCAGCAGCGTAGATATAGATACGCAGTATTTT	CASSVDIDTQYF
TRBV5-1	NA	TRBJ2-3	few	TGCGCCAGCAGCTTGGCAAGAGCTTTCACAGATACGCAGTATTTT	CASSLARAFTDTQYF
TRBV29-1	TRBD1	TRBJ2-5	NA	TGCAGCGTTGAAGATCTTCAGGGGGCCCAAGAGACCCAGTACTTC	CSVEDLQGAQETQYF
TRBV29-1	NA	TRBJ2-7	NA	TGCAGCGCATCACAGGGAGTCGGCTACGAGCAGTACTTC	CSASQGVGYEQYF
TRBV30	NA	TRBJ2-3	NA	TGTGCCTGGAGTGGGGGGGGCGATACGCAGTATTTT	CAWSGGGDTQYF
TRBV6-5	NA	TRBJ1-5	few	TGTGCCAGCAGTTACTCCACTGATCAGCCCCAGCATTTT	CASSYSTDQPQHF
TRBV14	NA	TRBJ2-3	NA	TGTGCCAGCAGCCAAGACAGCGAGAGCACAGATACGCAGTATTTT	CASSQDSESTDTQYF
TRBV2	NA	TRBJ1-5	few	TGTGCCAGCAGTGATGGGATGAATAGCAATCAGCCCCAGCATTTT	CASSDGMNSNQPQHF